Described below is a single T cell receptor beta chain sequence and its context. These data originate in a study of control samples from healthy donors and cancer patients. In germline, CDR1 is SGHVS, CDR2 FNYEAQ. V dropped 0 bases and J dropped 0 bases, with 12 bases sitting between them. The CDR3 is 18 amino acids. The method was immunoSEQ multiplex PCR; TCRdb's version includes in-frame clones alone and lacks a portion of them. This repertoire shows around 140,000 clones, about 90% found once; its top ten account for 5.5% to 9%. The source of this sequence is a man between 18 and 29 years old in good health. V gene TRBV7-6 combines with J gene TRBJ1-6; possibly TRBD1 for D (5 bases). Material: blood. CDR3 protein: CASSLAPTEVSYNSPLHF. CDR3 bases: TGTGCCAGCAGCTTAGCCCCGACAGAAGTCTCCTATAATTCACCCCTCCACTTT.